This is a list of T cell receptor beta chains from one sample in a study of a mutant IDH1 vaccine in newly diagnosed glioma. Method: immunoSEQ multiplex PCR; TCRdb's copy keeps in-frame clones and lacks some. The table shows around 62,000 clones, with 89% occurring only once. Their antigens remain unidentified. The sequencing here drew on PBMCs, taken from a glioma patient whose treatment included an IDH1 peptide vaccine. The receptors stem from a man in his forties with glioma. Both conserved end residues are part of each CDR3. A D gene is named only where the DNA matches it firmly. Clone size is shown for a subset of rows, as once, few, many or a class of expanded clone.

once TRBJ1-2 TRBV6-1 . TGTGCCAGCAGTGAAGGGAGGACAGCTTATGGCTACACCTTC CASSEGRTAYGYTF
. TRBJ1-1 TRBV27 TRBD1 TGTGCCAGCCAACTGCAGGGGGCGAAGAACACTGAAGCTTTCTTT CASQLQGAKNTEAFF
once TRBJ2-1 TRBV7-3 TRBD2 TGTGCCAGCAGCCCACAGTCTCTAGCGGGAGGACACAATGAGCAGTTCTTC CASSPQSLAGGHNEQFF
. TRBJ2-5 TRBV6-6 . TGTGCCAGCAGTTACCCCCAGCAGTACTTC CASSYPQQYF
. TRBJ1-1 TRBV7-4 . TGTGCCAGCAGCCCCGGAGGGTACACTGAAGCTTTCTTT CASSPGGYTEAFF
. TRBJ2-6 TRBV2 . TGTGCCAGCAGCAGGGAACTCGGGGCGGTCGGGGCCAACGTCCTGACTTTC CASSRELGAVGANVLTF
. TRBJ2-1 TRBV28 TRBD2 TGTGCCAGCAGACGGGGACTAGCGATCCTTTCCTACAATGAGCAGTTCTTC CASRRGLAILSYNEQFF
. TRBJ2-1 TRBV27 . TGTGCCAGCAGTCGGGACTTCTACAATGAGCAGTTCTTC CASSRDFYNEQFF
few TRBJ1-3 TRBV5-4 . TGTGCCAGCAGGCAAGGGACGGCTGGAAACACCATATATTTT CASRQGTAGNTIYF
. TRBJ1-2 TRBV6-1 . TGTGCCAGCAGGGAAACAGGAAACTATGGCTACACCTTC CASRETGNYGYTF
. TRBJ1-3 TRBV10-2 . TGCGCCAGCAGTGAGCCACTGACAGCCAGCTCTGGAAACACCATATATTTT CASSEPLTASSGNTIYF
. TRBJ2-3 TRBV11-2 TRBD2 TGTGCCAGCAGCTTGCGTCGGGGGGACACAGATACGCAGTATTTT CASSLRRGDTDTQYF
. TRBJ2-2 TRBV5-1 TRBD1 TGCGCCAGCAAGGCGACAGGGAGCACCGGGGAGCTGTTTTTT CASKATGSTGELFF
. TRBJ2-5 TRBV5-1 . TGCGCCAGCAGCTTGTTAAGGGGACAAGAGACCCAGTACTTC CASSLLRGQETQYF
. TRBJ2-1 TRBV4-1 TRBD1 TGCGCCAGCAGCCAGGAATTCGACCAGGGGGATGAGCAGTTCTTC CASSQEFDQGDEQFF
. TRBJ1-6 TRBV27 . TGTGCCACCGGGGTAGGAGGGTCACCCCTCCACTTT CATGVGGSPLHF
once TRBJ2-3 TRBV11-1 TRBD2 TGTGCCAGCAGCGAACAGAGCGGGAGTGCAGATACGCAGTATTTT CASSEQSGSADTQYF
. TRBJ2-2 TRBV15 TRBD1 TGTGCCACCAGCAGAGAGACAGGGGGATGGGGGGAGCTGTTTTTT CATSRETGGWGELFF
. TRBJ1-4 TRBV5-8 TRBD1 TGTGCCAGCAGCCTGACAGGGGGCGGTGGAGAAAAACTGTTTTTT CASSLTGGGGEKLFF
. TRBJ2-7 TRBV15 . TGTGCCACCAGCAGAGATCCTTACTACGAGCAGTACTTC CATSRDPYYEQYF
. TRBJ2-1 TRBV28 TRBD1 TGTGCCAGCAGTTTCCTAACCTTAAATAGGGACAGGGTCAATGAGCAGTTCTTC CASSFLTLNRDRVNEQFF
. TRBJ1-2 TRBV7-9 . TGTGCCAGCAGCCCCCCGGGGAGGGGGGCTAACTATGGCTACACCTTC CASSPPGRGANYGYTF
. TRBJ1-1 TRBV4-1 . TGCGCCAGCAGCCAAGAGTACAGTCTGAACACTGAAGCTTTCTTT CASSQEYSLNTEAFF
. TRBJ2-7 TRBV28 . TGTGCCAGCAGTCCCAACAGGGACGAGCAGTACTTC CASSPNRDEQYF
. TRBJ1-5 TRBV28 . TGTGCCAGCCAAAGGAGCCGGGGCAATCAGCCCCAGCATTTT CASQRSRGNQPQHF
. TRBJ2-2 TRBV7-2 TRBD1 TGTGCCAGCAGCTTCAGGGGGCAAACCGGGGAGCTGTTTTTT CASSFRGQTGELFF
once TRBJ2-7 TRBV4-2 TRBD1 TGTGCCAGCAGCCAAGCCCGGACAGGGGGCTTCTACGAGCAGTACTTC CASSQARTGGFYEQYF
. TRBJ1-2 TRBV5-1 TRBD1 TGCGCCAGCAGCTTGGGAACAGGGGCAGCTAACTATGGCTACACCTTC CASSLGTGAANYGYTF
. TRBJ2-5 TRBV7-2 TRBD2 TGTGCCAGCAGCTTAACTAGCGGGAGTGGTGAGACCCAGTACTTC CASSLTSGSGETQYF
. TRBJ2-7 TRBV4-3 TRBD2 TGCGCCAGCAGCCAAGATCGAGCTAGCGGCTCCTACGAGCAGTACTTC CASSQDRASGSYEQYF
. TRBJ2-5 TRBV25-1 . TGTGCCAGCAGTGAATCGGCAGGGGCGGAGACCCAGTACTTC CASSESAGAETQYF
. TRBJ2-3 TRBV6-5 . TGTGCCAGCAGTTACACCGAGGGTAGCACAGATACGCAGTATTTT CASSYTEGSTDTQYF
. TRBJ2-1 TRBV2 TRBD1 TGTGCCAGCAGGGCCGGGACAGGTGGCAATGAGCAGTTCTTC CASRAGTGGNEQFF
. TRBJ1-4 TRBV7-9 . TGTGCCAGCAGTTTTGATGGGGCAGGTGAAGAAAAACTGTTTTTT CASSFDGAGEEKLFF
once TRBJ2-2 TRBV18 TRBD1 TGTGCCAGCTCACCGGGACAGGGGGCCGCCGGGGAGCTGTTTTTT CASSPGQGAAGELFF
once TRBJ2-3 TRBV7-8 TRBD2 TGTGCCAGCAGCCCAGGACTAGCGGGGGTGACAGATACGCAGTATTTT CASSPGLAGVTDTQYF
. TRBJ2-7 TRBV28 . TGTGCCAGCAGTCTAAGCCGTTGGTTGAGGGCTTTTCCCTACGAGCAGTACTTC CASSLSRWLRAFPYEQYF
few TRBJ1-1 TRBV28 . TGTGCCAGCAGCTCTACCAGGGGTCTGGACACTGAAGCTTTCTTT CASSSTRGLDTEAFF
. TRBJ1-5 TRBV6-1 . TGTGCCAGCAGTGAAGTTTCCCGGCAGCCCCAGCATTTT CASSEVSRQPQHF